Described below is a single T cell receptor (beta chain) sequence and its context. Its antigen is undetermined. As every portion of the isolated RNA was reverse transcribed, the sequencing read expressed TCRB transcripts. TCRdb's copy holds only in-frame clones and misses some; the assay was immunoSEQ multiplex PCR. The data hold 100,000 to 150,000 clones, with approximately 9% observed a single time. The V and J ends lost 5 bases and 3 bases respectively, with 15 bases between them. The CDR3 is 15 amino acids. Germline CDR1 reads SGHNT; CDR2 reads YYREEE (reference sequence). The data were obtained in a study of beta chain features in type 1 diabetes. Whole-study results and caveats: A moderate, significant TCRB CDR3 shortening appeared in type 1 diabetes across four CD4+ subsets.

Sequencing was carried out using central memory CD4+ T cells from blood. The rearrangement uses TRBV5-4 and TRBJ2-1, with D possibly being TRBD2 (5 bases). This sequence originates from a man aged 25 to 45 with type 1 diabetes. CDR3 amino acids: CASSLSGRGYNEQFF. The DNA of the CDR3 is TGTGCCAGCAGTCTCTCCGGCCGGGGCTACAATGAGCAGTTCTTC.